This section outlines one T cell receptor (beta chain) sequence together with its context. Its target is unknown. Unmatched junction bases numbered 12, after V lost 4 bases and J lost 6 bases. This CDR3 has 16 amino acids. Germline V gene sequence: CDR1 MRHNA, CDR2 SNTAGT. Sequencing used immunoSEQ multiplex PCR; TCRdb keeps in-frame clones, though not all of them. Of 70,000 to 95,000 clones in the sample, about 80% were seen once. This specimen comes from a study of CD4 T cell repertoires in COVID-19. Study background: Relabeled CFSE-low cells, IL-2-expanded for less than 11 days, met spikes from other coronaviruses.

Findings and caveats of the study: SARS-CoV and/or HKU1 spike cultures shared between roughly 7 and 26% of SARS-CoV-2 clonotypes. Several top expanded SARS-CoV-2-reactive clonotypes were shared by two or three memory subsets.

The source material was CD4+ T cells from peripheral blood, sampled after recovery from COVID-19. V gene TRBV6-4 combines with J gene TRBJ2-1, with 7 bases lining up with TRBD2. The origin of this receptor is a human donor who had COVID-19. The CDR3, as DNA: TGTGCCAGCAGTGTGGCTAGCGGCCCTCTGGTCAATGAGCAGTTCTTC. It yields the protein CASSVASGPLVNEQFF.